This T cell receptor beta chain was profiled in a study of blood T cell repertoires in COVID-19. Study summary: There were acute and convalescent COVID-19 samples, and they came from the United States, Italy and Spain. PBMCs, B-cell-depleted T cells, or T cells were the source of the cDNA or gDNA that made up the material.

Measured with immunoSEQ multiplex PCR; TCRdb has only the in-frame clones, and not every one. The table shows hundreds of thousands of clones, with around 89% occurring only once. Unmatched junction bases numbered 9, after V lost 3 bases and J lost 6 bases. Germline-derived CDR1 and CDR2 are MNHEY and SVGAGI. The CDR3 is 15 residues long. In terms of age and location, participants ranged from about 18 to 95 years and lived in about two dozen US areas. Participants' own reports of clinical history determined their cohort assignment. Specimen: PBMCs or T cells enriched from blood (not recorded which). The chain employs TRBV6-5 and TRBJ2-3, with 7 bases aligning to TRBD2. The receptor was isolated from a woman in her forties who had recovered from COVID-19. CDR3 loop: CASSYKAGDSDTQYF. The CDR3 DNA is TGTGCCAGCAGTTATAAGGCGGGGGACTCGGATACGCAGTATTTT.